This passage covers 18 T cell receptor beta chains from one sample sequenced in a study of CD8+ T cells in alopecia areata. It was cDNA, reverse transcribed from extracted RNA, that served as the sequencing template. Sequencing was performed with immunoSEQ multiplex PCR; in TCRdb, only in-frame clones are kept and a portion is missing. Of about 300,000 clones listed, nearly 60% are singletons. The sample's treatment: oral pan-JAK inhibitor, 5-10 mg twice daily. This specimen was CD4+ T cells sorted from blood, taken at week 24, from a patient treated with tofacitinib. The source of these receptors is a human donor with alopecia areata.

This clone turned up a few times. This rearrangement joins TRBV11-2 to TRBJ2-3; 12 positions match TRBD1. V was pared by 5 bases and J by 6 bases, with 9 bases of the junction left unmatched. The germline V gene has CDR1 SGHAT and CDR2 FQNNGV. The CDR3 runs 16 residues. CDR3 in amino acids: CASSPAGTGGLDTQYF. CDR3 nucleotide sequence: TGTGCCAGCAGCCCGGCCGGGACAGGGGGCTTGGATACGCAGTATTTT.

This chain connects TRBV7-9 to TRBJ2-5, with TRBD1 as a possible D gene (5 bases). Between the trimmed V and J ends, which lost 4 bases and 14 bases, there was a span of 17 bases. CDR3 size: 12 residues. Germline V gives CDR1 SEHNR, CDR2 FQNEAQ (reference sequence). The CDR3 loop reads CASSSDSGVIYF. CDR3 bases: TGTGCCAGCAGCTCCGACAGTGGGGTCATATACTTC. Full variable domain (remainder filled in from reference TRBV7-9 and TRBJ2-5): DTGVSQNPRHKITKRGQNVTFRCDPISEHNRLYWYRQTLGQGPEFLTYFQNEAQLEKSRLLSDRFSAERPKGSFSTLEIQRTEQGDSAMYLCASSSDSGVIYFGPGTRLLVL.

Concerning this clone itself: This specimen includes other DNA sequences encoding the same CDR3. The chain employs TRBV9 and TRBJ1-5; D unclear. Germline CDR1 and CDR2: SGDLS and YYNGEE. Trimming removed 0 bases from V and 4 bases from J, with 5 bases in between. This CDR3 region has 13 residues. The CDR3 loop reads CASSVDGNQPQHF. The CDR3 region has the DNA TGTGCCAGCAGCGTAGACGGGAATCAGCCCCAGCATTTT. Complete variable domain (other parts from reference TRBV9 and TRBJ1-5): DSGVTQTPKHLITATGQRVTLRCSPRSGDLSVYWYQQSLDQGLQFLIQYYNGEERAKGNILERFSAQQFPDLHSELNLSSLELGDSALYFCASSVDGNQPQHFGDGTRLSIL.

This chain joins TRBV7-9 and TRBJ1-1; D is perhaps TRBD1 (6 bases). V lost 8 bases and J 7 bases, leaving 23 bases between the germline ends. Germline V gives CDR1 SEHNR, CDR2 FQNEAQ (reference sequence). CDR3 length equals 15 residues. CDR3 sequence: CASGAPGGRGGEAFF. In DNA, the CDR3 is TGTGCCAGCGGGGCCCCCGGGGGCAGGGGTGGTGAAGCTTTCTTT.

The gene calls are TRBV30 and TRBJ1-2, with a tentative D call TRBD1 (5 bases). Germline-derived CDR1 and CDR2 are GTSNPN and SVGIG (reference sequence). V shed 6 bases and J shed 4 bases, with 21 bases lying between them. CDR3 length equals 15 residues. Here the CDR3 reads CACRDQLVGGYGYTF. The CDR3 coding sequence is TGTGCCTGCCGGGACCAGCTCGTCGGAGGCTATGGCTACACCTTC.

The chain carries TRBV27 and TRBJ1-3; TRBD1 is a possible D gene (6 bases). Germline CDR1 is MNHEY and CDR2 is SMNVEV (reference sequence). The CDR3 loop spans 13 amino acids. Between the trimmed V and J ends, which lost 5 bases and 2 bases, there was a span of 7 bases. The CDR3 loop reads CASSRTAGNTIYF. DNA of the CDR3: TGTGCCAGCAGTAGGACAGCTGGAAACACCATATATTTT.

The rearrangement links TRBV4-3 to TRBJ1-6, with a tentative D call TRBD1 (5 bases). V was cut by 0 bases and J by 0 bases, with 9 bases left in between. The CDR3 sequence is 17 residues long. CDR1 is LGHNA and CDR2 is YSLEER in the germline V gene. The CDR3 spells CASSQERGSSYNSPLHF. The DNA for the CDR3 is TGCGCCAGCAGCCAAGAGAGGGGAAGCTCCTATAATTCACCCCTCCACTTT.

V gene TRBV30 combines with J gene TRBJ2-7, with D maybe TRBD1 (5 bases). There are 12 residues in the CDR3. Germline CDR1 reads GTSNPN; CDR2 reads SVGIG (reference sequence). Deletions cut 3 bases from V and 12 bases from J, with 18 bases between. CDR3: CAWRVGWGDAYF. In DNA, the CDR3 is TGTGCCTGGAGAGTGGGATGGGGCGATGCGTACTTC.

This clone was detected a few times. CDR3 coding DNA: TGCGCCAGCAGTCCCGCCGGGCCGGGGTCAACAACTAATGAAAAACTGTTTTTT. This translates into CASSPAGPGSTTNEKLFF. The rearrangement uses TRBV23-1 and TRBJ1-4; D unclear. TRBV23-1 is assigned to the ORF class and has an uncertain function. V gave up 4 bases and J gave up 0 bases, with 18 bases separating them. This CDR3 region has 18 residues.

The chain joins TRBV10-3 to TRBJ1-2; TRBD1 matches at 8 bases. Germline-derived CDR1 and CDR2 are ENHRY and SYGVKD. V lost 6 bases, J lost 2 bases, and 8 bases stayed unmatched. The CDR3 runs to 15 residues. CDR3 loop: CAISLGQAGNYGYTF. The CDR3 bases are TGTGCCATCAGCTTGGGACAGGCGGGAAACTATGGCTACACCTTC.

This chain links TRBV9 with TRBJ2-7, with a possible D match to TRBD1 (6 bases). The V end was cut by 0 bases, the J end by 3 bases, with 10 bases between. The CDR3 runs 14 residues. Germline V gene lookup returns CDR1 SGDLS and CDR2 YYNGEE. The CDR3 sequence: CASSVEQGFYEQYF. The CDR3 DNA sequence: TGTGCCAGCAGCGTAGAACAGGGATTCTACGAGCAGTACTTC.

There are a few counts of this clone. The chain has TRBV19 and TRBJ2-5, with 8 bases that match TRBD1. Germline V CDR1 and CDR2: LNHDA, SQIVND (reference sequence). The CDR3 extends over 15 amino acids. Germline trimming cut 5 bases from V and 2 bases from J; bases unmatched to any gene: 7. For the CDR3, the DNA is TGTGCCAGTAGTGACTCGACAGGGGAACAAGAGACCCAGTACTTC. Residues: CASSDSTGEQETQYF.

The chain is built from TRBV9 and TRBJ1-2; the D gene is possibly TRBD1 (6 bases). CDR3 length equals 15 residues. Between the trimmed V and J ends, which lost 0 bases and 8 bases, there was a span of 17 bases. Germline CDR1 is SGDLS and CDR2 is YYNGEE. The CDR3 sequence is CASSVAEFTGRGYTF. CDR3 nucleotide sequence: TGTGCCAGCAGCGTAGCGGAGTTCACAGGGAGGGGCTACACCTTC.

The chain carries TRBV7-2 and TRBJ1-5, with 8 bases lining up with TRBD1. The CDR3 consists of 15 residues. The germline V gene encodes CDR1 SGHTA and CDR2 FQGNSA. V was clipped by 5 bases and J by 10 bases; unmatched bases: 13. This CDR3 reads CASSADRGEVVPQHF. Written as DNA, the CDR3 is TGTGCCAGCAGCGCCGACAGGGGTGAGGTCGTCCCCCAGCATTTT.

This clone turned up a few times. This chain connects TRBV25-1 to TRBJ2-5; 8 bases line up with TRBD2. Germline-derived CDR1 and CDR2 are MGHDK and SYGVNS. The CDR3 extends over 17 amino acids. J lost 1 base, V lost 0 bases, and 7 bases had no gene match. The CDR3 spells CASSEYTAGATQETQYF. The DNA for the CDR3 is TGTGCCAGCAGTGAATACACAGCGGGGGCCACCCAAGAGACCCAGTACTTC.

V and J are TRBV29-1 and TRBJ2-2, with 8 bases fitting TRBD2. Per germline, CDR1 SQVTM and CDR2 ANQGSEA. The CDR3 is 14 residues long. J gave up 4 bases and V 4 bases, and 5 bases lay outside the gene matches. DNA for the CDR3: TGCAGCGTTGGGACTAGCAGTTCCACCGGGGAGCTGTTTTTT. This gives the protein CSVGTSSSTGELFF.

This clone has a single count. This chain connects TRBV30 to TRBJ1-1; weak D call: TRBD1 (6 bases). Germline-derived CDR1 and CDR2 are GTSNPN and SVGIG (reference sequence). CDR3 size: 13 residues. V was shortened by 3 bases and J by 1 base, with 9 bases between the two germline ends. The DNA for the CDR3 is TGTGCCTGGAGGGACAGCAGGAACACTGAAGCTTTCTTT. Amino acids: CAWRDSRNTEAFF. Together with reference TRBV30 and TRBJ1-1, the CDR3 gives the full variable domain: SQTIHQWPATLVQPVGSPLSLECTVEGTSNPNLYWYRQAAGRGLQLLFYSVGIGQISSEVPQNLSASRPQDRQFILSSKKLLLSDSGFYLCAWRDSRNTEAFFGQGTRLTVV.

The sample holds one count of this clone. This chain connects TRBV30 to TRBJ2-7; 8 bases match TRBD2. The germline V gene has CDR1 GTSNPN and CDR2 SVGIG (reference sequence). The CDR3 runs to 15 residues. Trimming at V came to 2 bases and at J to 2 bases, leaving 8 bases not matched to a gene. The CDR3 protein is CAWSSGLAGTYEQYF. CDR3 bases: TGTGCCTGGAGTAGCGGACTAGCAGGCACCTACGAGCAGTACTTC.